The 7 T cell receptor beta chains reported below all come from one sample, sequenced in a study of early T cells in non-severe SARS-CoV-2 infection. Using its own MiXCR run on the 5' RACE reads, TCRdb lists one record per CDR3 protein. Of more than 45,000 distinct CDR3 sequences in the sample, 6.2% were seen once. Sequenced here: whole blood, sampled at baseline. The receptors were gathered from an adult who was a healthcare worker with PCR-confirmed SARS-CoV-2 infection or an uninfected control (not recorded which).

The chain couples TRBV29-1 to TRBJ2-5, with TRBD1 matching over 8 bases. The V segment lost 2 bases and the J segment 6 bases; nucleotides outside the gene matches: 8. This CDR3 is 14 amino acids long. In germline, CDR1 is SQVTM, CDR2 ANQGSEA. CDR3 coding DNA: TGCAGCGTTGAACGGGGCGACAGGGGAAAGACCCAGTACTTC. It yields the protein CSVERGDRGKTQYF.

There are many counts of this clonotype. The chain employs TRBV18 and TRBJ1-2; no definite D call. Germline V lookup: CDR1 KGHSH, CDR2 LQKENI. The CDR3 has 14 residues. The ends were cut back, 0 bases at V and 9 bases at J, with 14 bases in the middle. In nucleotides, the CDR3 is TGTGCCAGCTCACCACCGATTCAGGACCGCCGCTACACCTTC. Its translation: CASSPPIQDRRYTF.

The rearrangement uses TRBV20-1 and TRBJ2-2; 8 bases line up with TRBD2. Germline assignment: CDR1 DFQATT and CDR2 SNEGSKA (reference sequence). The CDR3 length is 14 residues. V was pared by 2 bases and J by 7 bases, with 6 bases of the junction left unmatched. This CDR3 reads CSARTGRAGGELFF. The CDR3 DNA is TGCAGTGCTAGAACCGGGAGGGCCGGCGGGGAGCTGTTTTTT.

Ten or more counts support this clonotype. The rearrangement joins TRBV20-1 to TRBJ2-7, with TRBD2 as a possible D gene (5 bases). V lost 5 bases to trimming and J lost 2 bases, with 16 bases between them. This CDR3 has 14 residues. Germline CDR1 reads DFQATT; CDR2 reads SNEGSKA (reference sequence). In DNA form, the CDR3 reads TGCAGTGCTTCTGGACTCACCTACACCTACGAGCAGTACTTC. Its translation: CSASGLTYTYEQYF.

The chain joins TRBV20-1 to TRBJ1-1; D remains ambiguous. V lost 3 bases, J lost 5 bases, and 7 bases lay in between. Germline CDR1 is DFQATT and CDR2 is SNEGSKA (reference sequence). The CDR3 runs 11 residues. The CDR3 nucleotides read TGCAGTGCTAGTTTACAAACTGAAGCTTTCTTT. It yields the protein CSASLQTEAFF.

This clonotype was recorded many times. The rearrangement joins TRBV2 to TRBJ2-1, with a weak D call TRBD1 (5 bases). The CDR3 covers 16 residues. The V end was cut by 8 bases, the J end by 0 bases, with 17 bases between. Germline V gene lookup returns CDR1 SNHLY and CDR2 FYNNEI. The CDR3 region is CASHFVGPSSYNEQFF. The DNA of the CDR3 is TGTGCCAGCCACTTCGTGGGGCCAAGCTCCTACAATGAGCAGTTCTTC.

The gene calls are TRBV20-1 and TRBJ2-7; TRBD2 matches 9 bases. The CDR3 extends over 15 amino acids. The junction had 6 bases not matched to a gene; V was cut back by 3 bases and J by 0 bases. Germline lookup yields CDR1 DFQATT and CDR2 SNEGSKA (reference sequence). CDR3 in amino acids: CSASRLAETSYEQYF. The CDR3 bases are TGCAGTGCTAGTCGACTAGCGGAGACCTCCTACGAGCAGTACTTC.